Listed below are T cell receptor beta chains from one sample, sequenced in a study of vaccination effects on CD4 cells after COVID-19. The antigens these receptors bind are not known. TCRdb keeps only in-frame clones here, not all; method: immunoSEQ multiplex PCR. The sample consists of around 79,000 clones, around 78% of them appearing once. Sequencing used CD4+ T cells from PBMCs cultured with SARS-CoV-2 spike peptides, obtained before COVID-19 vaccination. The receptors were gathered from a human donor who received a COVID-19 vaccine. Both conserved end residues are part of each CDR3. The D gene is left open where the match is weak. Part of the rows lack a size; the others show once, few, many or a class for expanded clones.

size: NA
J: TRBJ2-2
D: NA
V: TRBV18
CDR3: CASSPLSTGNTGELFF
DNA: TGTGCCAGCTCACCATTAAGCACAGGGAACACCGGGGAGCTGTTTTTT

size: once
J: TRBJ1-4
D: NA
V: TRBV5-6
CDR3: CASSLFGSQHATNEKLFF
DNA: TGTGCCAGCAGCTTGTTTGGCTCACAACATGCAACTAATGAAAAACTGTTTTTT

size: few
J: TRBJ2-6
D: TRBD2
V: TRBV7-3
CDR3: CASSRGGEGANVLTF
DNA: TGTGCCAGCAGTCGCGGGGGAGAGGGGGCCAACGTCCTGACTTTC

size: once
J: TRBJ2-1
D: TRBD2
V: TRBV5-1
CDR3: CASSTSGASSYNEQFF
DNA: TGCGCCAGCAGTACTAGCGGGGCAAGCTCCTACAATGAGCAGTTCTTC

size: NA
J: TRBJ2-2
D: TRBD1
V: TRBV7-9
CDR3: CASSLGQENTGELFF
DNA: TGTGCCAGCAGCCTGGGACAGGAGAACACCGGGGAGCTGTTTTTT

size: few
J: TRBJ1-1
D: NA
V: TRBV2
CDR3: CASSEQLNTEAFF
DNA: TGTGCCAGCAGTGAACAGCTTAACACTGAAGCTTTCTTT

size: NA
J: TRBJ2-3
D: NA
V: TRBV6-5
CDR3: CASSYGPRTDTQYF
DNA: TGTGCCAGCAGTTATGGGCCCCGCACAGATACGCAGTATTTT

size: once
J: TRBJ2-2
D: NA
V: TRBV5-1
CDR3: CASSLEFGVSGELFF
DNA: TGCGCCAGCAGCTTGGAGTTTGGGGTGTCCGGGGAGCTGTTTTTT

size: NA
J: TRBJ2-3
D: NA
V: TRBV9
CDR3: CASSVGDLGGSTQYF
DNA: TGTGCCAGCAGCGTAGGGGATCTTGGGGGTTCTACGCAGTATTTT

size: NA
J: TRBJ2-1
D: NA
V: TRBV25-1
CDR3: CASSERQSSYNEQFF
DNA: TGTGCCAGCAGTGAGAGGCAGAGCTCCTACAATGAGCAGTTCTTC

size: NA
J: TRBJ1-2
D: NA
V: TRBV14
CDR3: CASSQDNDGLRGYTF
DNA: TGTGCCAGCAGCCAAGATAATGACGGTTTGAGAGGCTACACCTTC

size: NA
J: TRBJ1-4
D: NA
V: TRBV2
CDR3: CASRVSRYEKLFF
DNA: TGTGCCAGCAGGGTCAGTCGATATGAAAAACTGTTTTTT

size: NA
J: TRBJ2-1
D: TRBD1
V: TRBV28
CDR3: CASSPGDRGRHNEQFF
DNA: TGTGCCAGCAGTCCCGGAGACAGGGGGCGTCACAATGAGCAGTTCTTC

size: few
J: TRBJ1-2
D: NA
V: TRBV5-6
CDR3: CASSFLDRNYGYTF
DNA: TGTGCCAGCAGCTTCCTAGACAGGAACTATGGCTACACCTTC

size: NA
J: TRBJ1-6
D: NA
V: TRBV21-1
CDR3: CASSGPGQNSPLHF
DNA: TGTGCCAGCAGCGGCCCGGGACAGAATTCACCCCTCCACTTT

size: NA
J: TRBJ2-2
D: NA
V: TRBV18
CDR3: CASSPPVTPGELFF
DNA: TGTGCCAGCTCACCACCGGTTACACCCGGGGAGCTGTTTTTT

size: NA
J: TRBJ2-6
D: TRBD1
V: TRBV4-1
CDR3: CASSQRTGRSSGANVLTF
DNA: TGCGCCAGCAGCCAGAGGACAGGCCGAAGCTCTGGGGCCAACGTCCTGACTTTC

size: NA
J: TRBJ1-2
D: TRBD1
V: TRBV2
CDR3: CASSERDRDGYTF
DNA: TGTGCCAGCAGTGAAAGGGACAGGGATGGCTACACCTTC

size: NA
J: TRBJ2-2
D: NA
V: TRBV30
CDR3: CAWSFRVSGELFF
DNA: TGTGCCTGGAGCTTCAGGGTGTCCGGGGAGCTGTTTTTT

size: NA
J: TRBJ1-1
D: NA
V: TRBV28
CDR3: CASSLGTYMNTEAFF
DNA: TGTGCCAGCAGTTTGGGGACATATATGAACACTGAAGCTTTCTTT

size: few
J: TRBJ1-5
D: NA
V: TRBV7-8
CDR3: CASSSSSGQPQHF
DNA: TGTGCCAGCAGCTCCTCATCGGGGCAGCCCCAGCATTTT

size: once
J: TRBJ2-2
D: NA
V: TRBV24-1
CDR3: CATKGAGDTGELFF
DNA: TGTGCCACCAAGGGGGCGGGGGACACCGGGGAGCTGTTTTTT

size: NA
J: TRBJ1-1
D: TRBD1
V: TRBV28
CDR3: CASRGQGNTEAFF
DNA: TGTGCCAGCAGAGGACAGGGTAACACTGAAGCTTTCTTT

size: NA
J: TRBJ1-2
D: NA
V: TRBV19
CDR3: CASSIALHYGYTF
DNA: TGTGCCAGTAGTATAGCACTGCACTATGGCTACACCTTC

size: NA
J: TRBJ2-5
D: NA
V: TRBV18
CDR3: CASSPYREARETQYF
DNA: TGTGCCAGCTCACCTTACAGGGAGGCCAGGGAGACCCAGTACTTC

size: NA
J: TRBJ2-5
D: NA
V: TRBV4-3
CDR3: CASSRGLGPIFQETQYF
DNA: TGCGCCAGCAGCCGCGGTCTGGGGCCCATTTTCCAAGAGACCCAGTACTTC

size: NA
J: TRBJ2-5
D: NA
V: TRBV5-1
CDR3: CASSQAGVTSRGTQYF
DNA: TGCGCCAGCAGCCAGGCAGGGGTAACATCAAGGGGGACCCAGTACTTC

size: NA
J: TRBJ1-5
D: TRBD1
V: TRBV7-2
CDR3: CASSHGSGGAGNQPQHF
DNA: TGTGCCAGCAGCCATGGGTCAGGGGGCGCGGGTAATCAGCCCCAGCATTTT

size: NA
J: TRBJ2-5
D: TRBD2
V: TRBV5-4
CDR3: CASSQELAGVETQYF
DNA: TGTGCCAGCAGCCAGGAACTAGCGGGGGTGGAGACCCAGTACTTC

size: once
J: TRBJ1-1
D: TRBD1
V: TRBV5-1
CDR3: CASSSTTGDEAFF
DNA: TGCGCCAGCAGCTCGACGACAGGGGATGAAGCTTTCTTT